One T cell receptor beta chain is described in this entry. This entry is derived from a study of blood T cell repertoires in COVID-19. Across the study: Donors in the United States, Italy and Spain gave samples during acute or convalescent COVID-19. PBMCs, B-cell-depleted T cells, or T cells provided the cDNA or gDNA that made up the material.

Study members were between about 18 and 100 years old and lived in over 20 US regions. Participant reports of clinical history set cohort assignment. Sequencing was performed with immunoSEQ multiplex PCR; in TCRdb, only in-frame clones are kept and a portion is missing. The sample holds about 210,000 clones, around 90% seen once. The CDR3 extends over 15 amino acids. V lost 8 bases and J lost 6; bases outside the gene matches: 11. Germline CDR1 is ENHRY and CDR2 is SYGVKD. The receptor's source is a man between 18 and 35 years old with acute COVID-19. The sequencing input was PBMCs or T cells enriched from blood (not recorded which). J is TRBJ2-1 and V is TRBV10-3; 9 bases are a match to TRBD1. CDR3 in DNA: TGTGCCATCGAACCGGCGGACAGGGGTTCCAATGAGCAGTTCTTC. Translated, it gives CAIEPADRGSNEQFF.